This TCR beta chain was recorded in a study of metastatic and nonmetastatic thyroid tumors. Turning to the study itself: Across blood and tumor or nodule tissue, repertoires from malignant and benign thyroid patients were compared with one another. Whole-study findings and limits: Reports indicated that malignant thyroid tumors showed significantly higher TCR beta diversity than benign nodules did, in blood and tumor.

The V gene lost 0 bases and the J gene lost 2 bases, with 12 bases spanning the gap. The CDR3 has 15 amino acids. The germline CDR1 and CDR2 sequences are DFQATT and SNEGSKA (reference sequence). This clone was seen repeatedly, ten times or more. Its antigen remains unidentified. Original methodology: Built for papillary thyroid cancer, a distant-metastasis classifier drew on CDR3 differences across clinicopathological groups. TCRdb re-analyzed the PCR reads using MiXCR. The V and J calls follow TCRdb's processing rather than the paper's. The sample carries approximately 19,000 clones, 30% to 40% recorded once. Every patient underwent thyroid surgery untreated.

The chain is built from TRBV20-1 and TRBJ2-3; D gene uncertain. The sequence came from a male donor with papillary thyroid cancer or a benign thyroid nodule (not recorded which). Some clones in this sample may be carry-over from other donors' samples. Sample: tumor tissue. The CDR3 bases are TGCAGTGCTAGAGATCGCGGCAGTTACACAGATACGCAGTATTTT. Protein: CSARDRGSYTDTQYF.